This T cell receptor (beta chain) was retrieved from a study of blood T cell repertoires in COVID-19. The repertoire was sequenced with immunoSEQ multiplex PCR; TCRdb's copy has only in-frame clones and lacks some. The sample carries around 100,000 clones, roughly four fifths recorded once. Specimen: peripheral blood. The origin of this receptor is a human donor in a cohort sampled during active COVID-19.

CDR3 in amino acids: CSASGGPSNYGYTF. DNA of the CDR3: TGCAGTGCTAGTGGGGGCCCTTCTAACTATGGCTACACCTTC. The chain links TRBV20-1 to TRBJ1-2, with a tentative D call TRBD1 (6 bases). Germline values: CDR1 DFQATT, CDR2 SNEGSKA (reference sequence). The CDR3 is made up of 14 amino acids. V lost 3 bases to trimming and J lost 0 bases, with 11 bases between them.